Listed below are T cell receptor beta chains from one sample, sequenced in a study of vaccination and CD4 T cells after COVID-19. These receptors lack a known antigen. TCRdb fed the PCR reads into MiXCR, producing one record per CDR3 protein. The table lists around 4,000 distinct CDR3 sequences, roughly a fifth of them singletons. The sequencing sample was made of CD4+ T cells from blood, cultured in vitro. These receptors were taken from a human donor who had recovered from COVID-19. CDR3s include the opening cysteine and the closing phenylalanine or tryptophan. A D gene is named only where the DNA matches it firmly. The listing skips clone size in some rows; elsewhere it reads once, few, many or a size class.

clone size: .
D gene: .
V gene: TRBV19
J gene: TRBJ1-1
CDR3 protein: CASSKTQVNTEAFF
CDR3 DNA: TGTGCCAGTAGTAAAACACAGGTCAACACTGAAGCTTTCTTT

clone size: medium-sized
D gene: TRBD2
V gene: TRBV10-3
J gene: TRBJ2-3
CDR3 protein: CAISSRTSSTDTQYF
CDR3 DNA: TGTGCCATCAGTTCTCGGACTAGCAGCACAGATACGCAGTATTTT

clone size: medium-sized
D gene: TRBD1
V gene: TRBV19
J gene: TRBJ1-4
CDR3 protein: CASSDRGLNEKLFF
CDR3 DNA: TGTGCCAGTAGTGACAGGGGGCTTAATGAAAAACTGTTTTTT

clone size: .
D gene: .
V gene: TRBV6-1
J gene: TRBJ1-3
CDR3 protein: CASTNRAVTLDSGNTIYF
CDR3 DNA: TGTGCCAGCACAAACCGGGCCGTAACATTAGACTCTGGAAACACCATATATTTT

clone size: .
D gene: .
V gene: TRBV20-1
J gene: TRBJ2-7
CDR3 protein: CSARGLLGGQYF
CDR3 DNA: TGCAGTGCTAGAGGACTATTGGGCGGGCAGTACTTC

clone size: few
D gene: .
V gene: TRBV6-1
J gene: TRBJ1-2
CDR3 protein: CASSDPPTGNYGYTF
CDR3 DNA: TGTGCCAGCAGTGACCCGCCCACAGGGAACTATGGCTACACCTTC

clone size: few
D gene: TRBD1
V gene: TRBV11-2
J gene: TRBJ1-2
CDR3 protein: CASSFPGQGRSGYGYTF
CDR3 DNA: TGTGCCAGCAGCTTTCCGGGACAGGGTCGTTCAGGGTATGGCTACACCTTC

clone size: .
D gene: .
V gene: TRBV29-1
J gene: TRBJ2-1
CDR3 protein: CSAAEGNEQFF
CDR3 DNA: TGCAGCGCCGCGGAAGGGAATGAGCAGTTCTTC

clone size: .
D gene: .
V gene: TRBV25-1
J gene: TRBJ1-2
CDR3 protein: CASIGGPNYGYTF
CDR3 DNA: TGTGCCAGCATCGGCGGCCCGAACTATGGCTACACCTTC

clone size: few
D gene: TRBD1
V gene: TRBV19
J gene: TRBJ1-2
CDR3 protein: CASSIDRGIDGYTF
CDR3 DNA: TGTGCCAGTAGTATCGACAGGGGAATAGATGGCTACACCTTC

clone size: few
D gene: .
V gene: TRBV6-1
J gene: TRBJ2-7
CDR3 protein: CASSATSYEQYF
CDR3 DNA: TGTGCCAGCAGTGCAACAAGCTACGAGCAGTACTTC

clone size: large
D gene: .
V gene: TRBV24-1
J gene: TRBJ1-4
CDR3 protein: CATNMSVRTANEKLFF
CDR3 DNA: TGTGCCACCAACATGTCCGTACGGACAGCGAATGAAAAACTGTTTTTT

clone size: .
D gene: TRBD1
V gene: TRBV11-2
J gene: TRBJ1-4
CDR3 protein: CASSWGGTGPNEKLFF
CDR3 DNA: TGTGCCAGCAGCTGGGGCGGGACAGGGCCTAATGAAAAACTGTTTTTT

clone size: .
D gene: .
V gene: TRBV20-1
J gene: TRBJ2-3
CDR3 protein: CSARRRGYTDTQYF
CDR3 DNA: TGCAGTGCTAGAAGGCGGGGATACACAGATACGCAGTATTTT

clone size: few
D gene: .
V gene: TRBV6-5
J gene: TRBJ1-1
CDR3 protein: CASSYAGTEAFF
CDR3 DNA: TGTGCCAGCAGTTACGCCGGCACTGAAGCTTTCTTT

clone size: .
D gene: .
V gene: TRBV20-1
J gene: TRBJ1-3
CDR3 protein: CSARDYRRFGNTIYF
CDR3 DNA: TGCAGTGCTAGAGATTATAGGCGGTTTGGAAACACCATATATTTT

clone size: once
D gene: TRBD2
V gene: TRBV9
J gene: TRBJ2-3
CDR3 protein: CASSVDSGSTDTQYF
CDR3 DNA: TGTGCCAGCAGCGTAGATAGCGGGAGCACAGATACGCAGTATTTT

clone size: .
D gene: TRBD1
V gene: TRBV9
J gene: TRBJ2-5
CDR3 protein: CASSINTLDRERETQYF
CDR3 DNA: TGTGCCAGCAGCATAAACACCCTAGACAGGGAACGAGAGACCCAGTACTTC

clone size: few
D gene: .
V gene: TRBV5-6
J gene: TRBJ2-5
CDR3 protein: CASSLEETQYF
CDR3 DNA: TGTGCCAGCAGCTTGGAAGAGACCCAGTACTTC

clone size: .
D gene: TRBD1
V gene: TRBV6-1
J gene: TRBJ1-4
CDR3 protein: CASNPGQANEKLFF
CDR3 DNA: TGTGCCAGCAATCCTGGACAGGCCAATGAAAAACTGTTTTTT

clone size: .
D gene: .
V gene: TRBV5-1
J gene: TRBJ1-4
CDR3 protein: CASSPGAGDVANEKLFF
CDR3 DNA: TGCGCCAGCAGCCCGGGGGCAGGGGACGTGGCTAATGAAAAACTGTTTTTT

clone size: few
D gene: TRBD2
V gene: TRBV6-5
J gene: TRBJ2-5
CDR3 protein: CASSYTGGGHQETQYF
CDR3 DNA: TGTGCCAGCAGTTACACTGGCGGGGGACACCAAGAGACCCAGTACTTC

clone size: few
D gene: .
V gene: TRBV5-1
J gene: TRBJ2-3
CDR3 protein: CASSLSQPSGTDTQYF
CDR3 DNA: TGCGCCAGCAGCTTGAGCCAACCCTCCGGCACAGATACGCAGTATTTT

clone size: .
D gene: TRBD1
V gene: TRBV7-8
J gene: TRBJ2-1
CDR3 protein: CASSPRQGLYNEQFF
CDR3 DNA: TGTGCCAGCAGCCCACGACAGGGCCTCTACAATGAGCAGTTCTTC

clone size: .
D gene: .
V gene: TRBV25-1
J gene: TRBJ1-3
CDR3 protein: CASSGNSGNTIYF
CDR3 DNA: TGTGCCAGCAGTGGGAACTCTGGAAACACCATATATTTT

clone size: few
D gene: .
V gene: TRBV20-1
J gene: TRBJ1-5
CDR3 protein: CSASLGRINQPQHF
CDR3 DNA: TGCAGTGCTTCTTTGGGCAGGATTAATCAGCCCCAGCATTTT

clone size: few
D gene: TRBD2
V gene: TRBV10-2
J gene: TRBJ2-6
CDR3 protein: CASSGGLAGGPAGANVLTF
CDR3 DNA: TGCGCCAGCAGTGGGGGACTAGCGGGGGGGCCGGCCGGGGCCAACGTCCTGACTTTC

clone size: .
D gene: .
V gene: TRBV12-3/TRBV12-4
J gene: TRBJ2-6
CDR3 protein: CASSLTRAANVLTF
CDR3 DNA: TGTGCCAGCAGTCTCACAAGGGCCGCCAACGTCCTGACTTTC

clone size: few
D gene: TRBD2
V gene: TRBV6-1
J gene: TRBJ2-5
CDR3 protein: CASILGGLAVFGTQYF
CDR3 DNA: TGTGCCAGCATTCTCGGCGGACTAGCGGTTTTCGGGACCCAGTACTTC

clone size: medium-sized
D gene: .
V gene: TRBV27
J gene: TRBJ1-2
CDR3 protein: CASSLKGGNYGYTF
CDR3 DNA: TGTGCCAGCAGTTTAAAGGGAGGGAACTATGGCTACACCTTC

clone size: .
D gene: TRBD1
V gene: TRBV5-1
J gene: TRBJ2-2
CDR3 protein: CASSLDPPGQGAGELFF
CDR3 DNA: TGCGCCAGCAGCTTGGACCCCCCGGGACAGGGGGCCGGGGAGCTGTTTTTT

clone size: few
D gene: .
V gene: TRBV5-1
J gene: TRBJ2-5
CDR3 protein: CASSRDSNQETQYF
CDR3 DNA: TGCGCCAGCAGCCGAGACAGTAACCAAGAGACCCAGTACTTC

clone size: few
D gene: .
V gene: TRBV7-9
J gene: TRBJ2-1
CDR3 protein: CASSLAGDNEQFF
CDR3 DNA: TGTGCCAGCAGCTTAGCGGGGGACAATGAGCAGTTCTTC

clone size: few
D gene: .
V gene: TRBV12-3/TRBV12-4
J gene: TRBJ1-1
CDR3 protein: CASSFGGRAEAFF
CDR3 DNA: TGTGCCAGCAGTTTCGGGGGTAGGGCTGAAGCTTTCTTT

clone size: .
D gene: TRBD2
V gene: TRBV3-1
J gene: TRBJ2-1
CDR3 protein: CATQGTSGGASEQFF
CDR3 DNA: TGTGCCACTCAAGGGACTAGCGGGGGGGCAAGTGAGCAGTTCTTC

clone size: .
D gene: TRBD1
V gene: TRBV12-5
J gene: TRBJ1-3
CDR3 protein: CASGLGTGLFSGNTIYF
CDR3 DNA: TGTGCTAGTGGTTTAGGGACAGGGCTATTCTCTGGAAACACCATATATTTT

clone size: .
D gene: .
V gene: TRBV6-5
J gene: TRBJ1-6
CDR3 protein: CASSYSEGNSPLHF
CDR3 DNA: TGTGCCAGCAGTTACTCGGAGGGTAATTCACCCCTCCACTTT

clone size: .
D gene: .
V gene: TRBV7-8
J gene: TRBJ1-2
CDR3 protein: CASSWVRDSQQGYTF
CDR3 DNA: TGTGCCAGCAGCTGGGTGCGGGACTCCCAACAGGGCTACACCTTC

clone size: .
D gene: TRBD1
V gene: TRBV5-6
J gene: TRBJ1-1
CDR3 protein: CASSAPTGANTEAFF
CDR3 DNA: TGTGCCAGCAGCGCACCGACAGGGGCGAACACTGAAGCTTTCTTT

clone size: few
D gene: TRBD1
V gene: TRBV5-6
J gene: TRBJ2-2
CDR3 protein: CASSSGQPTGELFF
CDR3 DNA: TGTGCCAGCAGCTCGGGACAGCCTACCGGGGAGCTGTTTTTT

clone size: .
D gene: .
V gene: TRBV5-1
J gene: TRBJ2-5
CDR3 protein: CASSLNLGGGQTQYF
CDR3 DNA: TGCGCCAGCAGCTTAAATCTAGGGGGGGGGCAGACCCAGTACTTC

clone size: medium-sized
D gene: .
V gene: TRBV6-1
J gene: TRBJ1-4
CDR3 protein: CASNLGVEKLFF
CDR3 DNA: TGTGCCAGCAACCTGGGGGTCGAAAAACTGTTTTTT

clone size: large
D gene: .
V gene: TRBV15
J gene: TRBJ1-2
CDR3 protein: CATSRGEGIMGYTF
CDR3 DNA: TGTGCCACCAGCAGGGGAGAGGGAATAATGGGCTACACCTTC

clone size: medium-sized
D gene: .
V gene: TRBV2
J gene: TRBJ1-1
CDR3 protein: CASSVVTDTEAFF
CDR3 DNA: TGTGCCAGCAGTGTGGTTACTGACACTGAAGCTTTCTTT

clone size: .
D gene: .
V gene: TRBV20-1
J gene: TRBJ1-2
CDR3 protein: CSARGAPNYGYTF
CDR3 DNA: TGCAGTGCTAGGGGGGCGCCTAACTATGGCTACACCTTC